This T cell receptor (beta chain) was identified in a study of blood T cell repertoires in COVID-19 (dated by TCRdb to the early 2020s). As for the study more broadly: The collaborator samples originated in the United States, Italy and Spain and spanned the acute and convalescent phases of COVID-19. The prospective study material was composed of cDNA or gDNA derived from T cells, B-cell-depleted T cells, or PBMCs. Deeply sampled blood TCRbeta repertoires from subjects exposed to, actively infected with, or recovered from COVID-19 were included in the dataset. The repertoires were released in a freely available public database intended as a resource for research on the immune response to SARS-CoV-2. The samples were drawn from two sources: the first 160 participants of the ongoing ImmuneRACE study, and 950 to 1,500 subjects contributed by 6 global collaborators. Nearly every sample came with metadata listing a de-identified subject ID, COVID-19 status, age in years and sex. Where HLA class I and class II types were available, the types were taken from metadata supplied by the sample provider, not from assay-based typing. The paper as a whole reports these results and caveats: The amount of clinical and demographic metadata varied by source and participant and was provided uncurated.

The collaborating institutions used their own protocols to collect whole blood in K2EDTA tubes. For TCRbeta analysis, collaborator samples were shipped as frozen whole blood, as isolated PBMCs, or as DNA extracted from either sample type. Regarding this clone: There is no known antigen for this receptor. Base qualities are not provided; no much larger clone lies one nucleotide away.

Taken from cysteine to phenylalanine, the CDR3 has 16 residues. Only the CDR3 DNA stays, 48 bases, in frame from base 1. From a lookup of the germline V gene (reference sequence), CDR1 and CDR2 are LNHNV and YYDKDF. V loses 0 bases of germline sequence and J loses 0 bases, and the interval between the two ends is 12 bases. TCRbeta CDR3 regions were amplified from genomic DNA by means of the immunoSEQ Assay, a bias-controlled multiplex PCR. In the paper's pipeline: The number of nucleated cells in each sample was estimated by amplification of reference gene primers within the assay. To quantify the absolute abundance of each unique TCRbeta CDR3 rearrangement, sequence reads were collapsed and filtered. Productive Simpson clonality was computed per sample as the square root of Simpson's diversity index over productive rearrangements. Drawn from immuneACCESS, this table holds only the in-frame rearrangements with V and J called that TCRdb kept. Clones are partly lost; checked studies trace under half to an unresolved V gene and leave the rest unexplained. V, J and clone size are taken as reported in that table, and D and trimming were inferred from the DNA itself. The sample table contains tens of thousands of clones; only one count was recorded for 75% to 90% of them. 15% to 20% of the sample is in the top ten clones.

The sequence derives from a woman of 80 years or more with acute or convalescent COVID-19. Recombination joined TRBV15 with TRBJ2-7; TRBD1 is a possible D gene, resting on 6 matching bases. The sample was peripheral blood. In nucleotide form, the sequence is TGTGCCACCAGCAGAGATAAGGGGACAAACTCCTACGAGCAGTACTTC. This codes for CATSRDKGTNSYEQYF.